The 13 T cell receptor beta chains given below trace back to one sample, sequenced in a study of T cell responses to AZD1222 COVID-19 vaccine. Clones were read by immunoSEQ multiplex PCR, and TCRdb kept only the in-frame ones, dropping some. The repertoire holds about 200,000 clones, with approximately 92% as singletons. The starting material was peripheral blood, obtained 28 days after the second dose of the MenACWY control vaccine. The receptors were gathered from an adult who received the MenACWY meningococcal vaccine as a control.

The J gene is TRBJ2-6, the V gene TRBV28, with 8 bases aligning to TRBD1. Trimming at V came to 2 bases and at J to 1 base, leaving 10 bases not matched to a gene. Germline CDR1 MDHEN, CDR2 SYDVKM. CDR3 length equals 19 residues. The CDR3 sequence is CASSLGATGVGSGANVLTF. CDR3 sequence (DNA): TGTGCCAGCAGTTTAGGAGCGACAGGGGTCGGGTCTGGGGCCAACGTCCTGACTTTC.

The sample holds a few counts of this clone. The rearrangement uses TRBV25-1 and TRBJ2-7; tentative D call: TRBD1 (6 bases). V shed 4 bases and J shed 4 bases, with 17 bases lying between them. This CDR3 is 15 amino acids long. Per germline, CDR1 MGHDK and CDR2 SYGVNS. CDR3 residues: CASSVNQQGQYEQYF. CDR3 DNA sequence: TGTGCCAGCAGTGTAAACCAGCAGGGGCAATACGAGCAGTACTTC.

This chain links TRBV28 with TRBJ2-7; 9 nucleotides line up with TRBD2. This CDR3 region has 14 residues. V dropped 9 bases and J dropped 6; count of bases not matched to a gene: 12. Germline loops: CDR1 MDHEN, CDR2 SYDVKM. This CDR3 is CASGPLAGVGEQYF. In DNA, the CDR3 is TGTGCCAGTGGACCCTTAGCGGGAGTGGGCGAGCAGTACTTC.

Written as DNA, the CDR3 is TGTGCCAGCAGCTCAACAGGGAGTGGCTACACCTTC. It encodes CASSSTGSGYTF. The gene calls are TRBV7-2 and TRBJ1-2; possibly TRBD1 for D (6 bases). V lost 4 bases and J lost 7, with 10 bases in between. This CDR3 has 12 amino acids. Germline CDR1 and CDR2: SGHTA and FQGNSA.

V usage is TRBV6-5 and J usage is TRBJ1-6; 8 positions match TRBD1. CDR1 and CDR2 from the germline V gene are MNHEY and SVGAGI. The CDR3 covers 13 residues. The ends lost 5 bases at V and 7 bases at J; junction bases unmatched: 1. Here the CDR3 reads CASSRQGNSPLHF. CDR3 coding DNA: TGTGCCAGCAGTCGACAGGGGAATTCACCCCTCCACTTT.

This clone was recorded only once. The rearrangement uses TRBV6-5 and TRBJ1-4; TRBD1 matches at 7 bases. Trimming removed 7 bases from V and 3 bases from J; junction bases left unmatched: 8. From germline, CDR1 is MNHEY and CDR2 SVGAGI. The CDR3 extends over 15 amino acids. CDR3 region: CASKGGAVPNEKLFF. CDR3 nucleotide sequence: TGTGCCAGCAAAGGGGGCGCGGTGCCTAATGAAAAACTGTTTTTT.

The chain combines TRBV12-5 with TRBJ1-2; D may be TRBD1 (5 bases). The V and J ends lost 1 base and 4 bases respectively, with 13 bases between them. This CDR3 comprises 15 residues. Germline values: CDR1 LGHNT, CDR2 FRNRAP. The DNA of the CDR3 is TGTGCTAGTGGTTTGGGCCACCTAGGGGCCTATGGCTACACCTTC. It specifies CASGLGHLGAYGYTF.

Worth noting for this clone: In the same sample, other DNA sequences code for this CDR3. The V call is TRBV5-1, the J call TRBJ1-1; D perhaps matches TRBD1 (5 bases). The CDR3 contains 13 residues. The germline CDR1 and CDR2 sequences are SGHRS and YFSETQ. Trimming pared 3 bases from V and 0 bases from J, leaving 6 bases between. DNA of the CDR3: TGCGCCAGCAGCTCGACAGTGAACACTGAAGCTTTCTTT. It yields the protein CASSSTVNTEAFF.

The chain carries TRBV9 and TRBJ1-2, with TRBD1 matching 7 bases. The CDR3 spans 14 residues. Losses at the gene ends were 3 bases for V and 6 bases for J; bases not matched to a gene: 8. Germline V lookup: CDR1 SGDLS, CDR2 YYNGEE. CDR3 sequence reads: CASSADRVRDGYTF. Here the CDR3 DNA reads TGTGCCAGCAGCGCCGACAGGGTAAGAGATGGCTACACCTTC.

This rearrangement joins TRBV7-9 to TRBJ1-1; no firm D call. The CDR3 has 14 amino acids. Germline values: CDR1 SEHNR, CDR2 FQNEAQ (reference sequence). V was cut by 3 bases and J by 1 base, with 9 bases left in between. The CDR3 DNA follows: TGTGCCAGCAGCTTCGGGCAGCCGAACACTGAAGCTTTCTTT. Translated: CASSFGQPNTEAFF.

The CDR3 sequence: CATSEGTDYGYTF. In nucleotides, the CDR3 is TGTGCCACCAGTGAAGGGACAGACTATGGCTACACCTTC. The J gene is TRBJ1-2, the V gene TRBV24-1, with 7 bases fitting TRBD1. J was trimmed by 3 bases and V by 4 bases; bases with no gene match: 1. The CDR3 has 13 residues. Germline V CDR1 and CDR2: KGHDR, SFDVKD.

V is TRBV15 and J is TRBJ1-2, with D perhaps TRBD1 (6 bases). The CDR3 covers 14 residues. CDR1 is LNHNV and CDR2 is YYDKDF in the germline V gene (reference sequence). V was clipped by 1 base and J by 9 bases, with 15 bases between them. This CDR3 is CATSRVQGAASYTF. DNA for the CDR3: TGTGCCACCAGCAGAGTACAGGGCGCCGCGAGCTACACCTTC.

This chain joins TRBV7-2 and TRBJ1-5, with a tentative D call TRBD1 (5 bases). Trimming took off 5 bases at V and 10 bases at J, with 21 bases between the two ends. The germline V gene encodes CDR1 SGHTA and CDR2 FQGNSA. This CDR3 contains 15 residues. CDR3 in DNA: TGTGCCAGCAGCCCCGCCCCCGGGACCCAAAGCCCCCAGCATTTT. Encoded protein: CASSPAPGTQSPQHF.